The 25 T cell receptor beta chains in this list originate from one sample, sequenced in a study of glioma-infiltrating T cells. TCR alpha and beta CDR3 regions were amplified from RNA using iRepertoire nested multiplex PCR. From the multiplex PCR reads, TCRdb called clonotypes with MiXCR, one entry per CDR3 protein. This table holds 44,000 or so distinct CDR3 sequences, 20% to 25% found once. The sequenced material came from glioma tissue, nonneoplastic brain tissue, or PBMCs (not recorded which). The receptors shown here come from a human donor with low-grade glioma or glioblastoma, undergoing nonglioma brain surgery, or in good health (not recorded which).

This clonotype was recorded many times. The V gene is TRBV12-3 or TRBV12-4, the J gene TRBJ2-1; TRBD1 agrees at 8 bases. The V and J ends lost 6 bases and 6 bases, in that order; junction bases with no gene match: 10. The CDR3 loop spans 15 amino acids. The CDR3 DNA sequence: TGTGCCAGCAGGGATCTGGACAGGGAGATCAATGAGCAGTTCTTC. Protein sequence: CASRDLDREINEQFF.

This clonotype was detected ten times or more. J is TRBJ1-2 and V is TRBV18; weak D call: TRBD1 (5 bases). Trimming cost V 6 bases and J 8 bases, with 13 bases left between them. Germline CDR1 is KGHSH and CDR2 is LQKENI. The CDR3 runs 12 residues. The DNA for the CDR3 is TGTGCCAGCTCGCGAGGGGAAGACGGCTACACCTTC. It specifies CASSRGEDGYTF.

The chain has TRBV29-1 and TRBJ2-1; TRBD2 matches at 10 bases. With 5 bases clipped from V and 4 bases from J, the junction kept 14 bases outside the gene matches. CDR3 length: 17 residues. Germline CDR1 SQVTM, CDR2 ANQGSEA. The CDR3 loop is CSVSTPGLANAYNEQFF. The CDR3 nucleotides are TGCAGCGTTTCAACCCCGGGACTAGCGAACGCTTACAATGAGCAGTTCTTC.

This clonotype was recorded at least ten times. The DNA of the CDR3 is TGCAGTGCAGCAGGACAAGACGATCAGCCCCAGCATTTT. Protein product: CSAAGQDDQPQHF. This chain uses TRBV20-1 with TRBJ1-5; D may be TRBD1 (5 bases). Trimming shortened V by 6 bases and J by 5 bases, and 14 bases separated the two germline ends. Germline V gene data show CDR1 as DFQATT and CDR2 as SNEGSKA (reference sequence). The CDR3 runs 13 residues.

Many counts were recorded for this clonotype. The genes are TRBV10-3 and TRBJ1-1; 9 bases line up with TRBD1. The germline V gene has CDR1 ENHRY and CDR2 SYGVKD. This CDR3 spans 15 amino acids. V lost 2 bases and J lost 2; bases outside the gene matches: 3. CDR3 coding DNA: TGTGCCATCAGTGAGGGGACAGGGAGAAACACTGAAGCTTTCTTT. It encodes CAISEGTGRNTEAFF.

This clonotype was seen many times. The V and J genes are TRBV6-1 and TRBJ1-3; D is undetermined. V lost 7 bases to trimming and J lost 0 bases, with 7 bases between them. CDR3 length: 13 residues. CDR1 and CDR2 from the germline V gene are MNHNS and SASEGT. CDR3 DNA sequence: TGTGCCAGCACAGGAGCCTCTGGAAACACCATATATTTT. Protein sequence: CASTGASGNTIYF.

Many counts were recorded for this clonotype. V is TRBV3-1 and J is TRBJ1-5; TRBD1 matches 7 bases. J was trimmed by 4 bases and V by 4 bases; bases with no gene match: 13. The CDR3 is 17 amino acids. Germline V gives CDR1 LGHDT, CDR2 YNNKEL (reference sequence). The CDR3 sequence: CASSPSPTGKANQPQHF. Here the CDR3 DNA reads TGTGCCAGCAGCCCTTCGCCGACAGGGAAAGCAAATCAGCCCCAGCATTTT.

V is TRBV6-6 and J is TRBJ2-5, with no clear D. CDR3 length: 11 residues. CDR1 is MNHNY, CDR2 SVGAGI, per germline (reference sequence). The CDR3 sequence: CVSSWGETQYF. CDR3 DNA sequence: TGTGTTAGCAGTTGGGGAGAGACCCAGTACTTC.

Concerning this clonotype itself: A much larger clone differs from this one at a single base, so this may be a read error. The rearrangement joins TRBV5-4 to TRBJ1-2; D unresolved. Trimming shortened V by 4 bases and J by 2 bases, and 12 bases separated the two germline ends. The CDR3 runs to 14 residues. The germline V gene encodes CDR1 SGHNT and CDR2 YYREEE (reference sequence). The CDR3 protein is CASSHSTYNYGYTF. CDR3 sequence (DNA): TGTGCCAGCAGCCATTCGACGTACAACTATGGCTACACCTTC.

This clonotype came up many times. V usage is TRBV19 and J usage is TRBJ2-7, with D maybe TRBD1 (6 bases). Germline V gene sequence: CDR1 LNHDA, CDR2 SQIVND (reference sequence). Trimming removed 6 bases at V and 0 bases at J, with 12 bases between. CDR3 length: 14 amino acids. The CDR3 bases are TGTGCCAGTAGCCCCTGGACAGCCTCCTACGAGCAGTACTTC. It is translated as CASSPWTASYEQYF.

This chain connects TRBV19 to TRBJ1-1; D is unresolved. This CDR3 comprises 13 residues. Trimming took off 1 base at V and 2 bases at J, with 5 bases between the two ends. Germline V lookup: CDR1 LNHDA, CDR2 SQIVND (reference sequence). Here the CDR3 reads CASSIAKNTEAFF. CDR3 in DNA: TGTGCCAGTAGTATAGCCAAAAACACTGAAGCTTTCTTT.

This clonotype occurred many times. The CDR3 DNA sequence: TGTGCCACGCGACAGGAGTTTAATGAAAAACTGTTTTTT. This translates into CATRQEFNEKLFF. J is TRBJ1-4 and V is TRBV5-4, with a tentative D call TRBD1 (6 bases). The V gene's germline CDR1 is SGHNT and CDR2 YYREEE (reference sequence). Trimming took 9 bases from V and 4 from J, leaving 13 bases between them. The CDR3 consists of 13 residues. The full variable domain, in which reference TRBV5-4 and TRBJ1-4 provide the parts outside the CDR3, is ETGVTQSPTHLIKTRGQQVTLRCSSQSGHNTVSWYQQALGQGPQFIFQYYREEENGRGNFPPRFSGLQFPNYSSELNVNALELDDSALYLCATRQEFNEKLFFGSGTQLSVL.

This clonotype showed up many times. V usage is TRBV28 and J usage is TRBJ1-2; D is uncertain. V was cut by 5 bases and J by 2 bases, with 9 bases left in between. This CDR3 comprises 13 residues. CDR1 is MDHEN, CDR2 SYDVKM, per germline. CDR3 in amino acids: CASSPTDNYGYTF. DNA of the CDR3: TGTGCCAGCAGTCCAACGGACAACTATGGCTACACCTTC.

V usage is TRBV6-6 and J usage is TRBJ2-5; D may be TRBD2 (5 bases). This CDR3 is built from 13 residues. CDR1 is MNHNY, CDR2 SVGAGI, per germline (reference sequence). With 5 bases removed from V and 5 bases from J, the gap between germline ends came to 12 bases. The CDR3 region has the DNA TGTGCCAGCAGTATAGGGTGGAGGGAGACCCAGTACTTC. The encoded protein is CASSIGWRETQYF.

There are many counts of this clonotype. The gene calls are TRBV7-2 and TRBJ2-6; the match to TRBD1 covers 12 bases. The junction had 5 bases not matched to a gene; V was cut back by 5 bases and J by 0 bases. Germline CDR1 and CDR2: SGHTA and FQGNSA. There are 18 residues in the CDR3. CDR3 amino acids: CASSVGQGATSGANVLTF. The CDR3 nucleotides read TGTGCCAGCAGCGTGGGACAGGGGGCCACCTCTGGGGCCAACGTCCTGACTTTC.

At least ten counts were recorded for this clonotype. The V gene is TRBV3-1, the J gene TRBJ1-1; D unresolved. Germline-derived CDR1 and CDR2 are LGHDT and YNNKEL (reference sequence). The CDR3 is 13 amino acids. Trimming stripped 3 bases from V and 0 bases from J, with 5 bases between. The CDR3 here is CASSQALNTEAFF. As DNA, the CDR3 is TGTGCCAGCAGCCAGGCCTTGAACACTGAAGCTTTCTTT.

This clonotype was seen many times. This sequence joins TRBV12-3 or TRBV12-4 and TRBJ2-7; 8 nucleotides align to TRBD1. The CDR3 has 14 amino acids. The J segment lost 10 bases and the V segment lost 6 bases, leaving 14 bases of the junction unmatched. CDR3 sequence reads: CASSPGQGSTKQYF. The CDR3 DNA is TGTGCCAGCAGCCCCGGACAGGGATCTACGAAACAGTACTTC.

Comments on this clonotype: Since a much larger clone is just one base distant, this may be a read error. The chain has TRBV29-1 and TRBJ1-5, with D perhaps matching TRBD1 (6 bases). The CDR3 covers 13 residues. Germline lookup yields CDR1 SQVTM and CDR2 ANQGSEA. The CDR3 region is CSVARGAGQHQHF. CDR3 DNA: TGCAGCGTTGCAAGGGGGGCAGGGCAGCACCAGCATTTT. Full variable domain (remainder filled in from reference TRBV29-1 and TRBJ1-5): SAVISQKPSRDICQRGTSLTIQCQVDSQVTMMFWYRQQPGQSLTLIATANQGSEATYESGFVIDKFPISRPNLTFSTLTVSNMSPEDSSIYLCSVARGAGQHQHFGDGTRLSIL.

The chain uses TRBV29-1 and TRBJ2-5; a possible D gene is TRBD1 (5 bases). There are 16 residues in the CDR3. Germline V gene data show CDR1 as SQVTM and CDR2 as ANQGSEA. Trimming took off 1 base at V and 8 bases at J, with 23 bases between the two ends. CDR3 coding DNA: TGCAGCGTTGAAGGAGGTCCGACAGCCAAGGTCGATACCCAGTACTTC. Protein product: CSVEGGPTAKVDTQYF.

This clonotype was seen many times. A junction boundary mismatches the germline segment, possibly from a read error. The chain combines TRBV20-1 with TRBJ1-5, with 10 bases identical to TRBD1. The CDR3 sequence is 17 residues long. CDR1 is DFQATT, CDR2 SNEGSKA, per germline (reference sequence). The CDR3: CSAREGQGRRNNQPQHF. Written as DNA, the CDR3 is TGCAGTGCTAGAGAGGGACAGGGGAGAAGAAACAATCAACCCCAGCATTTT.

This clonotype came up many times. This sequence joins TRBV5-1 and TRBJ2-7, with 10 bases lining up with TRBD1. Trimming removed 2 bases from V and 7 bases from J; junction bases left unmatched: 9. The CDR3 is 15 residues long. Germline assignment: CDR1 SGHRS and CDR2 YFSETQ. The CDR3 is CASSLEGQGSGEQYV. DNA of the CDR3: TGCGCCAGCAGCTTAGAGGGACAGGGGAGCGGTGAGCAGTACGTC.

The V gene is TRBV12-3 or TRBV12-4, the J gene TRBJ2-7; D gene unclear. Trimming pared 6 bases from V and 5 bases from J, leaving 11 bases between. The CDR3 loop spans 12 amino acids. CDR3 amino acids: CASSPFGHEQYF. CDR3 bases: TGTGCCAGCAGCCCCTTCGGGCACGAGCAGTACTTC.

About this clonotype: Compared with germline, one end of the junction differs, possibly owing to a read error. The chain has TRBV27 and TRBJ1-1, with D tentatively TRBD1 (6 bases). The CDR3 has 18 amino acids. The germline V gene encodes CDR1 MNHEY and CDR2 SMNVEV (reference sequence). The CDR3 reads CASSSTENRVQFLTEASF. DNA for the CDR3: TGTGCCAGCAGTTCGACAGAGAACAGGGTCCAATTTTTAACTGAAGCTTCCTTT.

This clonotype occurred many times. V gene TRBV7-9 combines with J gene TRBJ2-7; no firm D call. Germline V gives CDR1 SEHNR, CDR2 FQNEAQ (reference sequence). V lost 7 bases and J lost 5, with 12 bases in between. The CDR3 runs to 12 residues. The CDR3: CASTSSPDEQYV. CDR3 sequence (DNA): TGTGCCAGCACCTCCTCCCCCGACGAGCAGTACGTC.

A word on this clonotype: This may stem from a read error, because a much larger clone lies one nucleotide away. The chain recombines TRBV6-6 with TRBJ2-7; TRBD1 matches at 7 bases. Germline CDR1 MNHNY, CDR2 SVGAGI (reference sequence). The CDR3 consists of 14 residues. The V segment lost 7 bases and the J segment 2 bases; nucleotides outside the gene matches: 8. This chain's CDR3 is CASTAVDRAYEQYV. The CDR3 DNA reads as TGTGCCAGCACCGCTGTCGACAGGGCCTACGAGCAGTACGTC.